A selection of T cell receptor beta chains follows, all from one sample in a study of blood T cells in healthy people across ages. TCRdb called the 5' RACE reads again in MiXCR, with one record for every CDR3 protein. The repertoire has roughly 790,000 distinct CDR3 sequences, 40% to 45% of them found once; the top ten carry 20% to 25%. Input material: blood. These receptors came from a woman aged 60-70 years in good health. Each CDR3 is given with its conserved first and last residue. Fields, in order: D gene, J gene, clone size, V gene, CDR3 DNA, CDR3 protein. The D gene is left open where the match is weak. Size is omitted from some rows. Given values are once, few, many or a class for expanded clones.

TRBD2 TRBJ2-5 NA TRBV6-2/TRBV6-3 TGTGCCAGCAGCCACGGGACTAGCGGGAGAAAGACCCAGTACTTC CASSHGTSGRKTQYF
NA TRBJ2-7 NA TRBV19 TGTGCCAGTAGTTCCCCAACTGAAACCCTTGGGGATGAGCAGTACTTC CASSSPTETLGDEQYF
NA TRBJ2-4 NA TRBV9 TGTGCCAGCAGCGGGCAGGGTAGGGGAAACATTCAGTACTTC CASSGQGRGNIQYF
TRBD2 TRBJ2-3 NA TRBV29-1 TGCAGCGTTGGACTAGCGGGGGTTCAGTATTTT CSVGLAGVQYF
NA TRBJ1-4 once TRBV6-1 TGTGCCAGCAGTGAAGCGGCAGGTCCCCCTTATAATGAAAAACTGTTTTTT CASSEAAGPPYNEKLFF
TRBD1 TRBJ1-5 NA TRBV12-3/TRBV12-4 TGTGCCAGCAGTCATACAGGGGATAAACAGCCCCAGCATTTT CASSHTGDKQPQHF
TRBD1 TRBJ2-6 many TRBV20-1 TGCAGTGCCACAGGGGGCGCCTCTGGGGCCAACGTCCTGACTTTC CSATGGASGANVLTF
NA TRBJ2-7 many TRBV7-9 TGTGCCAGCAGCTTATGGCCAGACCCGCAGTACTTC CASSLWPDPQYF
NA TRBJ2-3 NA TRBV9 TGTGCCAGCAGCGTAGACAGGCCAGATACGCAGTATTTT CASSVDRPDTQYF
NA TRBJ1-5 NA TRBV7-9 TGTGCCAGCAGTCCCCCTGTATCGGATCAGCCCCAGCATTTT CASSPPVSDQPQHF
NA TRBJ2-6 NA TRBV28 TGTGCCAGCAGTTTATCCGGGTTCTCTGGGGCCAACGTCCTGACTTTC CASSLSGFSGANVLTF
NA TRBJ2-4 NA TRBV7-2 TGTGCCAGCAGCTTAGTGTCGGATCTAGCCAAAAACATTCAGTACTTC CASSLVSDLAKNIQYF
NA TRBJ2-3 few TRBV29-1 TGCAGCGCTTCCGAACCCTCAGATACGCAGTATTTT CSASEPSDTQYF
TRBD2 TRBJ2-2 NA TRBV12-3/TRBV12-4 TGTGCCAGCAGTTTCGCGGGGCTAGCGGTATCGAACACCGGGGAGCTGTTTTTT CASSFAGLAVSNTGELFF
NA TRBJ1-6 many TRBV6-2/TRBV6-3 TGTGCCAGCAGTTACCCGGCAGGGTCGGCCTCACCCCTCCACTTT CASSYPAGSASPLHF
TRBD1 TRBJ2-1 few TRBV6-1 TGTGCCAGCAGTGAAGCTGCGACAGGGTCCAATGAGCAGTTCTTC CASSEAATGSNEQFF
TRBD1 TRBJ2-1 NA TRBV5-1 TGCGCCAGCAGCGGCCAGGGACAGGGAGCAGAGACCCAGTTCTTC CASSGQGQGAETQFF
NA TRBJ2-5 NA TRBV20-1 TGCAGTGCTAGGGGTCGGGAAGGTGGACAAGAGACCCAGTACTTC CSARGREGGQETQYF
NA TRBJ2-5 NA TRBV12-3/TRBV12-4 TGTGCCAGCAGTCTCCTTGACCCGGGTACAGAGACCCAGTACTTC CASSLLDPGTETQYF
TRBD1 TRBJ2-1 many TRBV28 TGTGCCAGCAGTTATCCTGGGACAGGGACTTATAATGAGCAGTTCTTC CASSYPGTGTYNEQFF
TRBD2 TRBJ2-7 NA TRBV7-3 TGTGCCAGCAGCGCGGGACTAGCGGGAGCTAATGAGCAGTACTTC CASSAGLAGANEQYF
TRBD1 TRBJ1-4 NA TRBV20-1 TGCAGTGCTAGATCAGGGGACAGGACTAATGAAAAACTGTTTTTT CSARSGDRTNEKLFF
TRBD1 TRBJ2-5 many TRBV7-2 TGTGCCAGCAGCTACGGGACAGGGAGGGCGAAAGAGACCCAGTACTTC CASSYGTGRAKETQYF
TRBD2 TRBJ2-7 few TRBV5-1 TGCGCTAGCAGCTTGGGACGGGAGGGCCTCGACGAGCAGTACTTC CASSLGREGLDEQYF
NA TRBJ2-3 NA TRBV7-8 TGTGCCAGCAGCTCCTCCTTTGGGCAGGGCACAGATACGCAGTATTTT CASSSSFGQGTDTQYF
TRBD1 TRBJ1-2 NA TRBV28 TGTGCCAGCAGTGAAACGACAGGGTTCCATGGCTACACCTTC CASSETTGFHGYTF
TRBD1 TRBJ1-5 many TRBV7-2 TGTGCCAGCAGCCCCGGACAGGGGTATCAGCCCCAGCATTTT CASSPGQGYQPQHF
TRBD1 TRBJ2-7 once TRBV10-3 TGTGCCATCAGTGAAGGACAGGCGTACGAGCAGTACTTC CAISEGQAYEQYF
TRBD1 TRBJ2-4 few TRBV7-2 TGTGCCAGCAGCCTAGGGACAGTGGAACGCCGGTACTTC CASSLGTVERRYF
TRBD1 TRBJ2-5 few TRBV18 TGTGCCAGCTCATTTTCGACAGGGCCGTACCAAGAGACCCAGTACTTC CASSFSTGPYQETQYF
TRBD1 TRBJ1-6 NA TRBV11-2 TGTGCCAGCAGAAGGACAGGGGGCGGTGATTCACCCCTCCACTTT CASRRTGGGDSPLHF
NA TRBJ1-1 few TRBV5-1 TGCGCCAGCAGCTTGGGTCCGGACAGGAACACTGAAGCTTTCTTT CASSLGPDRNTEAFF
NA TRBJ2-7 NA TRBV12-5 TGTGCTAGTGGTTTGGTATGGGGGGAGCAGTACTTC CASGLVWGEQYF
TRBD1 TRBJ1-4 few TRBV20-1 TGCAGTGCTAGAGCCCTTCCACGGACAGGGGGAGATGAAAAACTGTTTTTT CSARALPRTGGDEKLFF
NA TRBJ2-7 NA TRBV7-9 TGTGCCAGCAGCCCAGACCTTCCCGACGAGCAGTACTTC CASSPDLPDEQYF
TRBD2 TRBJ2-7 NA TRBV20-1 TGCAGTGCTAGAGATTTAGGAGCGGGAGTCATCTACGAGCAGTACTTC CSARDLGAGVIYEQYF
NA TRBJ2-1 NA TRBV20-1 TGCAGTGCTCCAGACCACAATGAGCAGTTCTTC CSAPDHNEQFF
NA TRBJ2-1 NA TRBV27 TGTGCCAGTGCAAAGGGGTATGGGGGGCCGTCATACAATGAGCAGTTCTTC CASAKGYGGPSYNEQFF
NA TRBJ2-5 many TRBV6-1 TGTGCCAGCAGGATGCCTAAACAAGAGACCCAGTACTTC CASRMPKQETQYF
NA TRBJ2-7 NA TRBV21-1 TGTGCCAGCAGCAAAGAAGGGGCCGACGAGCAGTACTTC CASSKEGADEQYF